This T cell receptor (beta chain) was sequenced for a study of patients and donors after allogeneic stem cell transplantation. TCRdb used MiXCR to reprocess the RT-PCR reads, holding one entry per CDR3 protein. Seen here are some 200,000 distinct CDR3 sequences, less than 45% observed once, and the top ten hold approximately 32%. This clonotype occurred a few times. The CDR3 spans 11 residues. The germline V gene encodes CDR1 LNHDA and CDR2 SQIVND (reference sequence). V lost 6 bases to trimming and J lost 4 bases, with 4 bases between them. Sequencing input: blood, either unsorted or a sorted T cell fraction (not recorded which). This chain uses TRBV19 with TRBJ1-3, with D uncertain. This clonotype originated in a human donor who was either an allogeneic HSCT recipient or a stem cell or donor lymphocyte infusion donor (not recorded which). It is not recorded whose cells these are; they may come from a transplant donor. CDR3 nucleotides: TGTGCCAGTAGCGCCGGAAACACCATATATTTT. The encoded protein is CASSAGNTIYF. Combining the CDR3 with reference TRBV19 and TRBJ1-3 gives the whole variable domain DGGITQSPKYLFRKEGQNVTLSCEQNLNHDAMYWYRQDPGQGLRLIYYSQIVNDFQKGDIAEGYSVSREKKESFPLTVTSAQKNPTAFYLCASSAGNTIYFGEGSWLTVV.